This passage covers 31 T cell receptor beta chains from one sample sequenced in a study of blood T cell repertoires in COVID-19. Repertoires were generated with immunoSEQ multiplex PCR, while TCRdb's copy carries only in-frame clones and drops some. The repertoire holds roughly 230,000 clones, with around 85% as singletons. Sequencing was carried out using peripheral blood. These receptors were obtained from a man aged 45-65 years with COVID-19, enrolled during active disease.

The chain has TRBV9 and TRBJ2-3; the match to TRBD2 covers 7 bases. Looked up from germline, CDR1 is SGDLS and CDR2 is YYNGEE. Trimming at V came to 6 bases and at J to 1 base, leaving 8 bases not matched to a gene. CDR3 length: 15 residues. The CDR3 coding sequence is TGTGCCAGCACCGTGGGTCTAGCGGGCACAGATACGCAGTATTTT. Translating gives CASTVGLAGTDTQYF.

The rearrangement joins TRBV27 to TRBJ2-3; TRBD2 agrees at 13 bases. V lost 5 bases to trimming and J lost 5 bases; unmatched junction nucleotides: 10. Germline-derived CDR1 and CDR2 are MNHEY and SMNVEV (reference sequence). The CDR3 is 17 amino acids. For the CDR3, the DNA is TGTGCCAGCAGTCGACTGACTAGCGGGGGGCAGGAAGATACGCAGTATTTT. Translating it yields CASSRLTSGGQEDTQYF.

As DNA, the CDR3 is TGTGCCAGCAGTTACTATGGGGGCGCCAATTCACCCCTCCACTTT. Its protein product is CASSYYGGANSPLHF. The rearrangement uses TRBV6-5 and TRBJ1-6; D might be TRBD1 (6 bases). Germline lookup yields CDR1 MNHEY and CDR2 SVGAGI. The CDR3 length is 15 residues. Between the trimmed V and J ends, which lost 1 base and 7 bases, there was a span of 11 bases.

The V call is TRBV6-1, the J call TRBJ1-2; no definite D call. V was trimmed by 2 bases and J by 4 bases, leaving 8 bases between them. Per the germline V gene, CDR1 is MNHNS and CDR2 is SASEGT. The CDR3 spans 13 residues. The CDR3 region has the DNA TGTGCCAGCAGTGAACTGGAGCCCTATGGCTACACCTTC. Its protein product is CASSELEPYGYTF.

The rearrangement uses TRBV5-1 and TRBJ2-3; no firm D call. CDR1 SGHRS and CDR2 YFSETQ come from the germline V gene. The CDR3 covers 15 residues. V was cut by 5 bases and J by 0 bases, with 13 bases left in between. CDR3 residues: CASSLTYPSTDTQYF. In nucleotides, the CDR3 is TGCGCCAGCAGTCTGACTTATCCTAGCACAGATACGCAGTATTTT. Complete variable domain (other parts from reference TRBV5-1 and TRBJ2-3): KAGVTQTPRYLIKTRGQQVTLSCSPISGHRSVSWYQQTPGQGLQFLFEYFSETQRNKGNFPGRFSGRQFSNSRSEMNVSTLELGDSALYLCASSLTYPSTDTQYFGPGTRLTVL.

The CDR3 coding sequence is TGTGCCAGCTCACCCGACAGTTCTGAAGCTTTCTTT. Translated: CASSPDSSEAFF. The J gene is TRBJ1-1, the V gene TRBV18; TRBD1 is a possible D gene (5 bases). The CDR3 extends over 12 amino acids. Germline CDR1 and CDR2: KGHSH and LQKENI. The V gene lost 3 bases and the J gene lost 6 bases, with 8 bases spanning the gap.

The chain uses TRBV15 and TRBJ2-1, with 10 nucleotides matching TRBD1. CDR3 length equals 16 residues. The V gene end was trimmed by 3 bases and the J gene end by 9 bases; junction bases not matched to a gene: 11. Per the germline V gene, CDR1 is LNHNV and CDR2 is YYDKDF (reference sequence). CDR3 amino acids: CATSRDRDRGRGEQFF. CDR3 coding DNA: TGTGCCACCAGCAGGGACCGGGACAGGGGTCGTGGTGAGCAGTTCTTC.

On this clone: A junction end diverges from the germline sequence, so it may reflect a read error. The V and J genes are TRBV7-7 and TRBJ2-1; 8 bases are shared with TRBD1. Germline V gives CDR1 SSHAT, CDR2 FNYEAQ (reference sequence). This CDR3 has 16 residues. The CDR3 DNA is TGTGCTAGCAGCTTAGGGCAGGGGGCCCCACACAATGAGCAGTTCTTC. Translating gives CASSLGQGAPHNEQFF. Looking up the rest from reference TRBV7-7 and TRBJ2-1 gives the full variable domain: GAGVSQSPRYKVTKRGQDVTLRCDPISSHATLYWYQQALGQGPEFLTYFNYEAQPDKSGLPSDRFSAERPEGSISTLTIQRTEQRDSAMYRCASSLGQGAPHNEQFFGPGTRLTVL.

CDR3 coding DNA: TGTGCCACCAACCGGGGTTCCGAGCAGTACTTC. It is translated as CATNRGSEQYF. The rearrangement uses TRBV6-5 and TRBJ2-7, with D perhaps matching TRBD2 (5 bases). Germline-derived CDR1 and CDR2 are MNHEY and SVGAGI. The CDR3 runs to 11 residues. V was cut by 10 bases and J by 6 bases, with 13 bases left in between.

The chain is built from TRBV7-2 and TRBJ2-1, with D possibly being TRBD1 (6 bases). CDR1 is SGHTA, CDR2 FQGNSA, per germline. Trimming left V 1 base short and J 3 bases short, with 10 bases between. The CDR3 has 15 amino acids. CDR3 amino acids: CASSLGRGGYNEQFF. The CDR3 DNA reads as TGTGCCAGCAGCTTAGGCAGAGGGGGCTACAATGAGCAGTTCTTC. Complete variable domain (other parts from reference TRBV7-2 and TRBJ2-1): GAGVSQSPSNKVTEKGKDVELRCDPISGHTALYWYRQSLGQGLEFLIYFQGNSAPDKSGLPSDRFSAERTGGSVSTLTIQRTQQEDSAVYLCASSLGRGGYNEQFFGPGTRLTVL.

The chain recombines TRBV5-1 with TRBJ2-5, with 16 bases fitting TRBD2. This CDR3 has 18 residues. V lost 0 bases, J lost 5 bases, and 7 bases stayed unmatched. Germline CDR1 and CDR2: SGHRS and YFSETQ. The CDR3 region is CASSLAGTSGGARETQYF. The CDR3 DNA sequence: TGCGCCAGCAGCTTGGCCGGGACTAGCGGGGGGGCCCGGGAGACCCAGTACTTC. The full variable domain, with the rest looked up from reference TRBV5-1 and TRBJ2-5, is KAGVTQTPRYLIKTRGQQVTLSCSPISGHRSVSWYQQTPGQGLQFLFEYFSETQRNKGNFPGRFSGRQFSNSRSEMNVSTLELGDSALYLCASSLAGTSGGARETQYFGPGTRLLVL.

This rearrangement joins TRBV29-1 to TRBJ2-2; the match to TRBD1 covers 10 bases. In germline, CDR1 is SQVTM, CDR2 ANQGSEA. The CDR3 is 15 residues long. V was clipped by 6 bases and J by 1 base; unmatched bases: 5. CDR3 protein: CSVGWDRGNTGELFF. The CDR3 region has the DNA TGCAGCGTCGGCTGGGACAGGGGGAACACCGGGGAGCTGTTTTTT.

The gene calls are TRBV5-5 and TRBJ1-5, with TRBD1 as a possible D gene (6 bases). There are 15 residues in the CDR3. The V and J ends lost 6 bases and 3 bases respectively, with 16 bases between them. The V gene's germline CDR1 is SGHKS and CDR2 YYEKEE (reference sequence). The DNA of the CDR3 is TGTGCCAGCACCCCTCTGGACAGCTTCAATCAGCCCCAGCATTTT. Protein sequence: CASTPLDSFNQPQHF.

V gene TRBV19 combines with J gene TRBJ2-7, with TRBD1 matching over 7 bases. Germline values: CDR1 LNHDA, CDR2 SQIVND (reference sequence). CDR3 size: 14 residues. Germline trimming cut 6 bases from V and 2 bases from J; bases unmatched to any gene: 7. CDR3 DNA sequence: TGTGCCAGTAGGAGCGAACAGGGGCCCTACGAGCAGTACTTC. As protein: CASRSEQGPYEQYF.

The rearrangement uses TRBV10-1 and TRBJ2-5, with 8 nucleotides matching TRBD2. CDR1 WNHNN and CDR2 SYGVQD come from the germline V gene (reference sequence). The CDR3 contains 16 residues. Trimming removed 6 bases from V and 1 base from J; junction bases left unmatched: 10. In DNA, the CDR3 is TGCGCCAGCAGCCTGAATCCGGGGGGGCCCCAAGAGACCCAGTACTTC. It encodes CASSLNPGGPQETQYF.

The gene calls are TRBV7-9 and TRBJ1-1, with 7 bases matching TRBD1. The CDR3 has 16 residues. V was clipped by 1 base and J by 11 bases; unmatched bases: 16. CDR1 SEHNR and CDR2 FQNEAQ come from the germline V gene (reference sequence). The CDR3 spells CASSLDPVRGNQRAFF. The CDR3 DNA is TGTGCCAGCAGCTTAGATCCCGTCAGGGGGAACCAGAGGGCTTTCTTT.

This chain joins TRBV19 and TRBJ2-1; maybe TRBD2 (7 bases). Trimming pared 7 bases from V and 5 bases from J, leaving 12 bases between. The CDR3 contains 13 residues. Germline V lookup: CDR1 LNHDA, CDR2 SQIVND (reference sequence). DNA for the CDR3: TGTGCCAGTATAGGGGGGGGTCACAATGAGCAGTTCTTC. Residues: CASIGGGHNEQFF.

This chain joins TRBV7-8 and TRBJ1-6; TRBD1 aligns across 7 bases. Germline assignment: CDR1 SGHVS and CDR2 FQNEAQ. The CDR3 covers 14 residues. The V segment lost 5 bases and the J segment 7 bases; nucleotides outside the gene matches: 5. CDR3 DNA sequence: TGTGCCAGCAGCCGCGGACAGGTCAATTCACCCCTCCACTTT. As protein: CASSRGQVNSPLHF. Based on the CDR3 plus reference TRBV7-8 and TRBJ1-6, the full variable domain is GAGVSQSPRYKVAKRGQDVALRCDPISGHVSLFWYQQALGQGPEFLTYFQNEAQLDKSGLPSDRFFAERPEGSVSTLKIQRTQQEDSAVYLCASSRGQVNSPLHFGNGTRLTVT.

V is TRBV15 and J is TRBJ2-5; possible D gene TRBD2, 7 bases. This CDR3 is 16 amino acids long. Germline CDR1 and CDR2: LNHNV and YYDKDF (reference sequence). Trimming cost V 1 base and J 3 bases, with 15 bases left between them. The CDR3 protein is CATSRAPRGGEETQYF. DNA of the CDR3: TGTGCCACCAGCAGAGCCCCAAGAGGGGGGGAAGAGACCCAGTACTTC.

CDR3 bases: TGTGCCAGCAGTTTGACAGGGTTGGATGGCTACACCTTC. Amino acid sequence: CASSLTGLDGYTF. The rearrangement links TRBV6-5 to TRBJ1-2, with 7 bases identical to TRBD1. The germline CDR1 and CDR2 sequences are MNHEY and SVGAGI. This CDR3 has 13 residues. V was clipped by 4 bases and J by 6 bases; unmatched bases: 5.

V gene TRBV19 combines with J gene TRBJ1-1, with D maybe TRBD1 (5 bases). Trimming cost V 4 bases and J 3 bases, with 12 bases left between them. The germline V gene has CDR1 LNHDA and CDR2 SQIVND (reference sequence). CDR3 size: 14 residues. The CDR3 sequence: CASSTLTAYTEAFF. DNA of the CDR3: TGTGCCAGTAGTACCCTGACAGCTTACACTGAAGCTTTCTTT.

The V call is TRBV19, the J call TRBJ2-3, with 7 bases matching TRBD1. CDR3 size: 13 residues. CDR1 LNHDA and CDR2 SQIVND come from the germline V gene (reference sequence). Germline trimming cut 4 bases from V and 3 bases from J; bases unmatched to any gene: 1. CDR3 region: CASSKQGTDTQYF. The DNA for the CDR3 is TGTGCCAGTAGTAAACAGGGGACAGATACGCAGTATTTT. The whole variable domain, remainder taken from reference TRBV19 and TRBJ2-3, is DGGITQSPKYLFRKEGQNVTLSCEQNLNHDAMYWYRQDPGQGLRLIYYSQIVNDFQKGDIAEGYSVSREKKESFPLTVTSAQKNPTAFYLCASSKQGTDTQYFGPGTRLTVL.

This sequence joins TRBV2 and TRBJ2-7, with 8 bases identical to TRBD1. The junction had 7 bases not matched to a gene; V was cut back by 6 bases and J by 0 bases. Germline V CDR1 and CDR2: SNHLY, FYNNEI. CDR3 length equals 15 residues. The CDR3 sequence is CASSVTGTGSYEQYF. In DNA, the CDR3 is TGTGCCAGCAGCGTAACCGGGACAGGCTCCTACGAGCAGTACTTC.

V is TRBV7-2 and J is TRBJ2-1, with D unclear. The germline V gene encodes CDR1 SGHTA and CDR2 FQGNSA. Trimming took 0 bases from V and 7 from J, leaving 7 bases between them. The CDR3 runs 13 residues. As DNA, the CDR3 is TGTGCCAGCAGCTTAGCGAGCCTGAATGAGCAGTTCTTC. It specifies CASSLASLNEQFF.

The V call is TRBV19, the J call TRBJ1-5; TRBD1 agrees at 8 bases. Per the germline V gene, CDR1 is LNHDA and CDR2 is SQIVND (reference sequence). Trimming removed 5 bases from V and 7 bases from J; junction bases left unmatched: 10. The CDR3 is 15 amino acids. In DNA form, the CDR3 reads TGTGCCAGTAGTTCCGGACGGGACAGGATACAGCCCCAGCATTTT. This codes for CASSSGRDRIQPQHF.

The DNA of the CDR3 is TGTGCCAGAAGCCCCCGTGACATAGACGGCTACACCTTC. Amino acid sequence: CARSPRDIDGYTF. The chain carries TRBV5-3 and TRBJ1-2; D is undetermined. TRBV5-3 belongs to the ORF category, with a function that is uncertain. Trimming shortened V by 4 bases and J by 8 bases, and 15 bases separated the two germline ends. The CDR3 spans 13 residues.

The rearrangement links TRBV10-3 to TRBJ1-1, with a tentative D call TRBD1 (5 bases). Germline loops: CDR1 ENHRY, CDR2 SYGVKD. Trimming stripped 0 bases from V and 0 bases from J, with 11 bases between. The CDR3 consists of 16 residues. The CDR3 here is CAISESGRGMNTEAFF. The DNA of the CDR3 is TGTGCCATCAGTGAGTCGGGGCGGGGGATGAACACTGAAGCTTTCTTT.

This clone was seen a handful of times. The chain employs TRBV15 and TRBJ2-3, with a tentative D call TRBD2 (5 bases). Germline V gene data show CDR1 as LNHNV and CDR2 as YYDKDF (reference sequence). Trimming shortened V by 4 bases and J by 7 bases, and 18 bases separated the two germline ends. This CDR3 spans 15 amino acids. The chain's CDR3 is CATSTRTGSGNTQYF. As DNA, the CDR3 is TGTGCCACCAGCACTCGGACGGGATCGGGGAATACGCAGTATTTT. The full variable domain, rest sourced from reference TRBV15 and TRBJ2-3, is DAMVIQNPRYQVTQFGKPVTLSCSQTLNHNVMYWYQQKSSQAPKLLFHYYDKDFNNEADTPDNFQSRRPNTSFCFLDIRSPGLGDTAMYLCATSTRTGSGNTQYFGPGTRLTVL.

The chain couples TRBV6-5 to TRBJ1-5, with TRBD1 identical over 7 bases. CDR3 size: 14 residues. The ends lost 7 bases at V and 3 bases at J; junction bases unmatched: 6. Germline CDR1 MNHEY, CDR2 SVGAGI. The CDR3 coding sequence is TGTGCCAGCATTAGGACAGGTCTCAATCAGCCCCAGCATTTT. Amino acid sequence: CASIRTGLNQPQHF.

This chain connects TRBV7-9 to TRBJ2-6; D is perhaps TRBD1 (5 bases). From germline, CDR1 is SEHNR and CDR2 FQNEAQ (reference sequence). Trimming pared 5 bases from V and 0 bases from J, leaving 11 bases between. This CDR3 spans 16 amino acids. DNA of the CDR3: TGTGCCAGCAGCCCAACAGGTCTCTCTGGGGCCAACGTCCTGACTTTC. Protein product: CASSPTGLSGANVLTF.

This sequence joins TRBV18 and TRBJ1-1; 8 nucleotides match TRBD1. Germline CDR1 KGHSH, CDR2 LQKENI. There are 16 residues in the CDR3. V dropped 3 bases and J dropped 2; count of bases not matched to a gene: 8. The CDR3: CASSPIGDRPNTEAFF. CDR3 DNA: TGTGCCAGCTCACCGATCGGGGACAGGCCTAACACTGAAGCTTTCTTT.